This entry lists 8 T cell receptor gamma chains sequenced from one sample in a study of intestinal T cells in coeliac disease (dated by TCRdb to about 2020). For each case, genomic DNA was extracted from ten 5-um FFPE scrolls with the QIAamp DNA FFPE tissue kit. To prepare the library, multiplex PCR was applied. TCRdb records Ion Torrent PGM as the sequencer. TRG repertoires were amplified from around 0.2 ug of biopsy DNA using the LymphoTrack kit, whose primers carry Illumina adapters. The public reads were reprocessed by TCRdb using CATT, and rows of matching DNA were later combined. The sample data list about a thousand gamma-chain clones, and under 55% of these were observed just once. The ten largest make up around 9.4% of the sample. Sequenced: a duodenal biopsy. The source of these receptors is a human donor with celiac disease.

The J gene is TRGJP2, the V gene TRGV3. The CDR3 runs to 16 residues. Trimming cost V 0 bases and J 5 bases; bases outside gene matches: 9. Germline V gene sequence: CDR1 VTNTFY, CDR2 YDVSTARD (reference sequence). The CDR3 DNA reads as TGTGCCACCTGGGACAGGCGGCCCCTCAGTGATTGGATCAAGACGTTT. Translating gives CATWDRRPLSDWIKTF.

This clone is labeled large. The chain employs TRGV9 and TRGJ1 or TRGJ2. Looked up from germline, CDR1 is GITISATS and CDR2 is ISYDGTV (reference sequence). The trim removed 2 bases at V and 11 bases at J, leaving 9 bases unmatched. The CDR3 spans 12 residues. The CDR3 region is CALWEGNFEKLF. In DNA form, the CDR3 reads TGTGCCTTGTGGGAGGGAAACTTTGAGAAACTCTTT.

Notes on this clone: Just one base apart from a much larger clone, this may be a read error. J is TRGJP1 and V is TRGV2. This CDR3 spans 18 amino acids. CDR1 and CDR2 (germline): EGSNGY, YDSYNSKV. CDR3 nucleotide sequence: TGTGCCACCTGGGACGCCGTCGGTGGGTGGACCACTGGTTGGCTCAAGATATTT. Amino acid sequence: CATWDAVGGWTTGWLKIF.

The chain combines TRGV3 with TRGJP1. V shed 12 bases and J 9 bases; nucleotides not matched to a gene: 22. The CDR3 is 15 amino acids. The germline gives CDR1 VTNTFY, CDR2 YDVSTARD (reference sequence). The CDR3 protein is CADLGQACSSWFKIF. In nucleotides, the CDR3 is TGTGCCGACCTGGGACAGGCTTGTAGTAGTTGGTTCAAGATATTT.

J is TRGJP1 and V is TRGV2. V shed 9 bases, J shed 2 bases, and the junction held 9 bases outside the gene matches. The CDR3 has 14 amino acids. The germline gives CDR1 EGSNGY, CDR2 YDSYNSKV. The CDR3 loop is CATGASTTGWFKIF. The CDR3 DNA sequence: TGTGCCACCGGCGCCTCGACCACTGGTTGGTTCAAGATATTT.

The chain couples TRGV11 to TRGJ1 or TRGJ2. TRGV11 is known as an ORF, though its function is uncertain. V gave up 0 bases and J gave up 10 bases; unmatched junction bases: 33. CDR3 length: 22 residues. Here the CDR3 reads CACWIRHGLRVGALLVARKKLF. DNA of the CDR3: TGTGCCTGCTGGATTAGGCACGGTTTAAGAGTGGGGGCATTATTGGTGGCCCGGAAGAAACTCTTT.

In this sample, this clone is large. The rearrangement uses TRGV8 and TRGJP2. V shed 3 bases and J 3 bases; nucleotides not matched to a gene: 10. Germline V gene data show CDR1 as VENAVY and CDR2 as YDSYNSRV. CDR3 size: 16 residues. CDR3 in DNA: TGTGCCACCTGGGATCGAACCGGGGGTAGTGATTGGATCAAGACGTTT. Residues: CATWDRTGGSDWIKTF.

This clone is large by share. V is TRGV10 and J is TRGJP2. TRGV10 belongs to the ORF category, with a function that is uncertain. This CDR3 has 14 amino acids. With V trimmed by 8 bases and J by 3 bases, 7 bases remained unmatched. The CDR3, as DNA: TGTGCTGCGTGGGATCGCGGTAGTGATTGGATCAAGACGTTT. Its translation: CAAWDRGSDWIKTF.